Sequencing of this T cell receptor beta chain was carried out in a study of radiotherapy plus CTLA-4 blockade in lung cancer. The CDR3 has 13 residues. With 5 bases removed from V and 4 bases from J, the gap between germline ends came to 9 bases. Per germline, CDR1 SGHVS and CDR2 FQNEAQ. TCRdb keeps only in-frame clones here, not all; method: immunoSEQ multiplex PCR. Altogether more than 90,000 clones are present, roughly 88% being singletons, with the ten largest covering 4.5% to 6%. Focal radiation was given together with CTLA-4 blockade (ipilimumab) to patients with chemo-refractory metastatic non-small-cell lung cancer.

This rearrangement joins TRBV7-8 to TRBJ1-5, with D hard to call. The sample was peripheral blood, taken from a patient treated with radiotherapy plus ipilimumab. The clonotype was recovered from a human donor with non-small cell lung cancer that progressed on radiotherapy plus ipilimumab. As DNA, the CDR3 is TGTGCCAGCAGCCTTCAGAATAATCAGCCCCAGCATTTT. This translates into CASSLQNNQPQHF. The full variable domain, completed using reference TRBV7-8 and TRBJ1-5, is GAGVSQSPRYKVAKRGQDVALRCDPISGHVSLFWYQQALGQGPEFLTYFQNEAQLDKSGLPSDRFFAERPEGSVSTLKIQRTQQEDSAVYLCASSLQNNQPQHFGDGTRLSIL.